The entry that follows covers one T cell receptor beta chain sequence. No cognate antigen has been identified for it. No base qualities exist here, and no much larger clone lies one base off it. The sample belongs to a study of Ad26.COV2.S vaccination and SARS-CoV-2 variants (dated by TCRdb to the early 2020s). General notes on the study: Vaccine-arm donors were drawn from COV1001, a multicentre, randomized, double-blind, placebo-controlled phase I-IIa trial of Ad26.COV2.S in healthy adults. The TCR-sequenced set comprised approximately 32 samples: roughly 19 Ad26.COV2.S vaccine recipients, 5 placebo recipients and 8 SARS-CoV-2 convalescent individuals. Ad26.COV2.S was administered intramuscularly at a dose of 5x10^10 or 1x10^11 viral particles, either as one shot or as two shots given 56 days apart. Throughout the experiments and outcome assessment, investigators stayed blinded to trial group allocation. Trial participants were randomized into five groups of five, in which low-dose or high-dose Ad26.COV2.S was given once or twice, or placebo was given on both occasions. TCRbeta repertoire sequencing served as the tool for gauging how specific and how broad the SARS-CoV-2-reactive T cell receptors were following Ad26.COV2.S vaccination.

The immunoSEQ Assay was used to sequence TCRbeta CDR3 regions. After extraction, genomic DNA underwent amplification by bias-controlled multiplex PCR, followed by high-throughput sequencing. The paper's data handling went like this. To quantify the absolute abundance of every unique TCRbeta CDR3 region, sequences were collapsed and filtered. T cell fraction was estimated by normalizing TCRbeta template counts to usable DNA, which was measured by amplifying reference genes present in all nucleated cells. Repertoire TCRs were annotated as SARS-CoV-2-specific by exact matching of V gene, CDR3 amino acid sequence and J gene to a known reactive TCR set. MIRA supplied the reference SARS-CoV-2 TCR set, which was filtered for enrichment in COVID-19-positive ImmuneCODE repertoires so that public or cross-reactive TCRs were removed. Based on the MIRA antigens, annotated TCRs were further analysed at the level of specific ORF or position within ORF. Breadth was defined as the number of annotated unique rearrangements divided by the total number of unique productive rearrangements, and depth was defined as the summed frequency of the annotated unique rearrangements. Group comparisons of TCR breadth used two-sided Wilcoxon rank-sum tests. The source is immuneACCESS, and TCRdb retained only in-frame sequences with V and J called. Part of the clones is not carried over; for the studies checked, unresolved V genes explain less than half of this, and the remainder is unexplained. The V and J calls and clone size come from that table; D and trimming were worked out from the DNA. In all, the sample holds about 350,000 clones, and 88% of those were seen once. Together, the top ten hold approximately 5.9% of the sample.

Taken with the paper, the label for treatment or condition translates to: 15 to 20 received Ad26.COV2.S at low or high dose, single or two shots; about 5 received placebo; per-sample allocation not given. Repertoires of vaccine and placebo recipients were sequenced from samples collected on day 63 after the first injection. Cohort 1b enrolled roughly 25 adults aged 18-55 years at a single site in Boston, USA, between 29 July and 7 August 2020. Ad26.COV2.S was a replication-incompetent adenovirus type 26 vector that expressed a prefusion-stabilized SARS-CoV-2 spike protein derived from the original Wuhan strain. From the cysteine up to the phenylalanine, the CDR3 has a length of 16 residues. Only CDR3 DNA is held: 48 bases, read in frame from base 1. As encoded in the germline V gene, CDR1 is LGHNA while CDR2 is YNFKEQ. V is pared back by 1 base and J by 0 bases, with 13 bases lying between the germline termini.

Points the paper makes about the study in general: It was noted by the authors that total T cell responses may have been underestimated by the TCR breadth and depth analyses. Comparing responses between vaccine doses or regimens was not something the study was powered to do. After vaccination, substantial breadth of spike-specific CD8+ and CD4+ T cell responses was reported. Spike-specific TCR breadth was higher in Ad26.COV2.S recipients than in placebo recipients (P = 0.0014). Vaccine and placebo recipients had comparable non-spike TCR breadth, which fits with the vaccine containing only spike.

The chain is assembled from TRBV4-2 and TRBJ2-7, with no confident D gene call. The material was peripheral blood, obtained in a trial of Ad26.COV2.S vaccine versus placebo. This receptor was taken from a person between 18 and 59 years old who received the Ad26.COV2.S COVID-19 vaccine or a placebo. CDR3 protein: CASSQGRGRSSYEQYF. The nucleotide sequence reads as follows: TGTGCCAGCAGCCAAGGCCGCGGCCGGAGCTCCTACGAGCAGTACTTC.